The source of this T cell receptor beta chain is a study of blood T cell repertoires in COVID-19. Study-wide background: Samples taken during acute and convalescent COVID-19 were collected in the United States, Italy and Spain. PBMCs, B-cell-depleted T cells, or T cells were the source of the cDNA or gDNA that made up the material.

How the authors handled the data: Amplification from reference gene primers served as the basis for estimated nucleated cell counts. TCRdb's table, derived via immunoSEQ multiplex PCR, lists solely in-frame clones and lacks some. The DNA gave D and trimming, while V, J and clone size come from that table. Of approximately 140,000 clones in the sample, approximately 86% were seen once. The CDR3 covers 13 residues. V lost 10 bases and J lost 0, with 12 bases in between. Germline values: CDR1 MNHEY, CDR2 SMNVEV (reference sequence). There are a few counts of this clone. The rearrangement joins TRBV27 to TRBJ1-1, with D possibly being TRBD1 (6 bases). This TCR was recovered from a woman aged 35 to 49 with active or convalescent COVID-19. The sequenced sample was peripheral blood. This CDR3 is CATGGQMNTEAFF. The CDR3 nucleotides read TGTGCCACCGGGGGGCAGATGAACACTGAAGCTTTCTTT.